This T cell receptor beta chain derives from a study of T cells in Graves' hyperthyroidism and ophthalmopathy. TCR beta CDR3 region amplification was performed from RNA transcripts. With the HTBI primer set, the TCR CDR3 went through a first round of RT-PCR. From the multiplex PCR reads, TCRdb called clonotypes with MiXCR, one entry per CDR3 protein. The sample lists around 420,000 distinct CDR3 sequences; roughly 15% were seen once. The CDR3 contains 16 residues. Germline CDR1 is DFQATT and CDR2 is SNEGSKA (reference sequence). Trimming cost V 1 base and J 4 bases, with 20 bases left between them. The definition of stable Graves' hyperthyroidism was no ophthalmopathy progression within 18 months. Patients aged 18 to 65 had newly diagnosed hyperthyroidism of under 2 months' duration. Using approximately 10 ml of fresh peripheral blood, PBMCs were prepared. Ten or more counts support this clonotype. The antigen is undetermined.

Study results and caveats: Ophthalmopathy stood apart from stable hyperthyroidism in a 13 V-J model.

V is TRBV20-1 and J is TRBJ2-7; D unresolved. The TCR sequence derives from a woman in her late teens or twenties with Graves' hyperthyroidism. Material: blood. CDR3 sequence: CSARVTRANPRYEQYF. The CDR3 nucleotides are TGCAGTGCTAGAGTTACCCGAGCCAACCCTCGGTACGAGCAGTACTTC.